The table lists the clone carrying this T cell receptor (beta chain) with a few counts. The antigen remains undetermined. The record originates from a study of blood T cells in healthy people across ages. Study outcomes and limitations: Lack of knowledge of donor CMV status possibly confounded expanded clonotype changes. It was the long-lived donors that had more naive CD4+ cells and higher diversity than aged donors.

This CDR3 spans 14 amino acids. CDR1 and CDR2 from the germline V gene are LGHNA and YSLEER. Trimming removed 3 bases from V and 6 bases from J; junction bases left unmatched: 1. A J-beta primer mix and a sample-barcoded 5' primer were used in a second PCR of about 6 to 12 cycles. TCRdb re-analysed the 5' RACE reads in MiXCR, keeping a single row per CDR3 protein. The table includes approximately 900,000 distinct CDR3 sequences, almost 30% detected once. This same sample was also part of a study on T cells of mothers and their children. That work contributes: Each child contributed 2.5 million to 3.5 million TCR beta CDR3 reads, while each mother contributed over 9 million.

The material sequenced was blood. The sequence derives from a woman aged 40 to 49 in good health. V gene TRBV4-3 combines with J gene TRBJ1-5; 11 bases align to TRBD1. DNA of the CDR3: TGCGCCAGCAGCCAGGACAGGGGGCCTCAGCCCCAGCATTTT. This gives the protein CASSQDRGPQPQHF.